This T cell receptor (beta chain) was captured in a study of cytomegalovirus exposure and HLA in healthy donors. By sample fraction, this clone is medium-sized. Its cognate antigen is unknown. Primers included in the PCR were 60 Vbeta and 13 Jbeta primers. TCRdb's copy holds only in-frame clones and misses some; the assay was immunoSEQ multiplex PCR. The sample consists of some 98,000 clones, over 60% of them appearing once. Study-level results: Confirmation in vitro established that a few CMV-associated chains were specific for CMV antigens.

The CDR3 runs to 13 residues. V shed 6 bases and J shed 8 bases, with 14 bases lying between them. CDR1 and CDR2 from the germline V gene are SNHLY and FYNNEI. The genes are TRBV2 and TRBJ2-1; weak D call: TRBD1 (5 bases). The receptor's source is a human donor in good health. The sequenced sample consisted of PBMCs. This CDR3 reads CASSEKDSDEQFF. CDR3 nucleotides: TGTGCCAGCAGCGAAAAAGACAGCGATGAGCAGTTCTTC.